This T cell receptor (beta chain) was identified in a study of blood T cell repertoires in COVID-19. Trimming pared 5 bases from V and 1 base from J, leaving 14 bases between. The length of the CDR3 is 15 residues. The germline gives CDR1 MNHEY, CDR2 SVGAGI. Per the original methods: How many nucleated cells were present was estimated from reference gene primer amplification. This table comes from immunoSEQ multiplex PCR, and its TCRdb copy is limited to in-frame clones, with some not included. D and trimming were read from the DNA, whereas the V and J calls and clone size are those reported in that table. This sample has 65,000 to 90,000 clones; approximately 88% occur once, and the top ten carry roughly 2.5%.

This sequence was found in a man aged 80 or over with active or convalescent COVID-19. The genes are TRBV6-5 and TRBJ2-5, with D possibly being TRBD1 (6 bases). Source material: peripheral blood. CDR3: CASSRQETGQETQYF. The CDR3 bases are TGTGCCAGCAGTCGACAGGAGACGGGCCAAGAGACCCAGTACTTC.